This is a list of T cell receptor beta chains from one sample in a study of cytomegalovirus exposure and HLA in healthy donors. The protocol was immunoSEQ multiplex PCR, while the TCRdb copy is restricted to in-frame clones and leaves out a portion. In all, the sample yields fewer than 100,000 clones. The sample comprised PBMCs. The receptor source for this set is a man between 50 and 59 years old in good health and CMV-seronegative. CDR3s include the opening cysteine and the closing phenylalanine or tryptophan. The order of the fields is D gene, J gene, V gene, CDR3 DNA, CDR3 protein. D genes are given only for firm matches.

>TRBD2|TRBJ2-5|TRBV7-2
TGTGCCAGCAGCCCATCACTAGCGGGGAGCCAAGAGACCCAGTACTTC
CASSPSLAGSQETQYF
>NA|TRBJ1-1|TRBV6-5
TGTGCCAGCAGTTGGGGCGGACGGACCACTGAAGCTTTCTTT
CASSWGGRTTEAFF
>TRBD1|TRBJ2-7|TRBV7-9
TGTGCCAGCAGCTCCTGGGACAGCGACCCTTACGAGCAGTACTTC
CASSSWDSDPYEQYF
>NA|TRBJ1-2|TRBV5-1
TGCGCCAGCAGCTTGGGGGACACGATTGACTATGGCTACACCTTC
CASSLGDTIDYGYTF
>NA|TRBJ2-2|TRBV19
TGTGCCAGTAGTATAAACAGCTTCACCGGGGAGCTGTTTTTT
CASSINSFTGELFF
>NA|TRBJ1-3|TRBV23-1
TGCGCCAGCAGTCAGAACCAGGGCACTGGAAACACCATATATTTT
CASSQNQGTGNTIYF
>TRBD1|TRBJ2-7|TRBV18
TGTGCCAGCTCATCCAGACAGGGGGCGGGGTTCGAGCAGTACTTC
CASSSRQGAGFEQYF
>TRBD1|TRBJ2-1|TRBV9
TGTGCCAGCAGCGTAGGGCTAGGGGACAGGGGACAGGAGCAGTTCTTC
CASSVGLGDRGQEQFF
>NA|TRBJ1-2|TRBV7-9
TGTGCCAGCAGCTTTGCCGCGGGGGGACGTCTGGAAGGCTACACCTTC
CASSFAAGGRLEGYTF
>TRBD1|TRBJ1-1|TRBV6-5
TGTGCCAGCAGTTACTCGAGGACAGGGTGGGGAACTGAAGCTTTCTTT
CASSYSRTGWGTEAFF
>TRBD1|TRBJ1-3|TRBV6-1
TGTGCCAGCAGTGAAGCGTCTGGTTTTGACGGGACAGGGATTGGAAACACCATATATTTT
CASSEASGFDGTGIGNTIYF
>NA|TRBJ1-1|TRBV30
TGTGCCTGGAGTGTTACGGCGGGCACTGAAGCTTTCTTT
CAWSVTAGTEAFF
>NA|TRBJ1-2|TRBV9
TGTGCCAGCAGCGTAGGGGGCGGCTATGGCTACACCTTC
CASSVGGGYGYTF
>TRBD1|TRBJ2-7|TRBV28
TGTGCCAGCAGTTTACCCTCTTCGACAGGGTGGGAGCAGTACTTC
CASSLPSSTGWEQYF
>NA|TRBJ1-1|TRBV9
TGTGCCAGCAGCGAGACCCCGTGGGGAGGCGTCCGGGGGGACACTGAAGCTTTCTTT
CASSETPWGGVRGDTEAFF
>NA|TRBJ1-6|TRBV18
TGTGCCAGCTCAACCATAAACAGGGACTATAATTCACCCCTCCACTTT
CASSTINRDYNSPLHF
>NA|TRBJ1-2|TRBV5-1
TGCGCCAGCAGCTTGGGAAGCAGGGCCCCGAGTAACTATGGCTACACCTTC
CASSLGSRAPSNYGYTF
>TRBD1|TRBJ1-6|TRBV18
TGTGCCAGCTCGCCTCCCGGGACAGCCCATGGCTCACCCCTCCACTTT
CASSPPGTAHGSPLHF
>NA|TRBJ1-1|TRBV7-3
TGTGCCAGCAGCCTCAACAGGAATACGGGTAGTGAAGCTTTCTTT
CASSLNRNTGSEAFF
>TRBD1|TRBJ2-7|TRBV29-1
TGCAGCGGGGGGACCGGGACAGGGCCTTCCTACGAGCAGTACTTC
CSGGTGTGPSYEQYF
>NA|TRBJ2-7|TRBV6-5
TGTGCCAGCAGTTACTCCAGGGAGGCGGTCTACGAGCAGTACTTC
CASSYSREAVYEQYF
>NA|TRBJ2-5|TRBV11-2
TGTGCCAGCAGCTCCCACATTGGAGAGACCCAGTACTTC
CASSSHIGETQYF
>TRBD1|TRBJ1-2|TRBV5-1
TGCGCCAGCAGTTCAGGACAGGGAGTATTCTATGGCTACACCTTC
CASSSGQGVFYGYTF
>TRBD1|TRBJ1-4|TRBV5-4
TGTGCCAGCAGCTTGCGAGGGGGCCTAGAAAAACTGTTTTTT
CASSLRGGLEKLFF
>NA|TRBJ2-5|TRBV4-1
TGCGCCAGCAGCCAAACGAACGGGGGAGGTGAGACCCAGTACTTC
CASSQTNGGGETQYF
>TRBD1|TRBJ1-6|TRBV19
TGTGCCAGTAGATCCCCCTCCGGGACAGGGTATAATTCACCCCTCCACTTT
CASRSPSGTGYNSPLHF
>TRBD1|TRBJ1-2|TRBV19
TGTGCCACTAGTAGGAGAGAACAGGGGAACTATGGCTACACCTTC
CATSRREQGNYGYTF
>TRBD2|TRBJ2-1|TRBV7-3
TGTGCCAGCAGCCCCTCCGGTAGCGGGGTTTTCGGTGAGCAGTTCTTC
CASSPSGSGVFGEQFF
>TRBD1|TRBJ1-2|TRBV15
TGTGCCACCAGCAGAGGACAGGGGTTAATTAACTATGGCTACACCTTC
CATSRGQGLINYGYTF
>NA|TRBJ1-5|TRBV6-1
TGTGCCATCCGGGGGGGGGCCAGAAGCAATCAGCCCCAGCATTTT
CAIRGGARSNQPQHF
>NA|TRBJ2-3|TRBV19
TGTGCCAGTAGTCTACCCGGGATCACAGATACGCAGTATTTT
CASSLPGITDTQYF
>NA|TRBJ2-7|TRBV7-9
TGTGCCACCGAGTGGGGGGGGCTCTCCTACGAGCAGTACTTC
CATEWGGLSYEQYF
>NA|TRBJ2-5|TRBV9
TGTGCCAGCAGCGTAGCCCCAGACAGACAAGAGACCCAGTACTTC
CASSVAPDRQETQYF
>NA|TRBJ2-7|TRBV5-1
TGCGCCAGCAGCCCTCCGAAGGAGTCCAGCTCCTACGAGCAGCACTTC
CASSPPKESSSYEQHF
>TRBD1|TRBJ1-6|TRBV19
TGTGCCAGTAGTGTACAGGGGGAGGAGAATTCACCCCTCCACTTT
CASSVQGEENSPLHF
>NA|TRBJ1-3|TRBV5-1
TGCGCCAGCAGCCCAGGGTCCTCTGGAAACACCATATATTTT
CASSPGSSGNTIYF
>NA|TRBJ1-5|TRBV6-5
TGTGCCAGCGCGCAGGGATGGGTACAGCCCCAGCATTTT
CASAQGWVQPQHF
>NA|TRBJ1-3|TRBV10-3
TGTGCCATCAGGAATAGCTCTGGAAACACCATATATTTT
CAIRNSSGNTIYF
>TRBD1|TRBJ1-5|TRBV4-1
TGCGCCAGCAGCCAGTTACAGGGGACGGGTAGTCAGCCCCAGCATTTT
CASSQLQGTGSQPQHF
>TRBD1|TRBJ1-5|TRBV7-9
TGTGCCATCAGTTCCGGGACAGGGGGCTCTCAGCCCCAGCATTTT
CAISSGTGGSQPQHF
>NA|TRBJ1-1|TRBV27
TGTGCCAGCAGTTTCGCAGGGTCTATCGAAACTGAAGCTTTCTTT
CASSFAGSIETEAFF
>NA|TRBJ1-2|TRBV5-4
TGTGCCAGCAGCTCCGCCGGGGTTACCTATGGCTACACCTTC
CASSSAGVTYGYTF
>NA|TRBJ2-6|TRBV14
TGTGCCAGCAGCCATCTTTCGGGCAGGGGCTTAGGGTCTGGGGCCAACGTCCTGACTTTC
CASSHLSGRGLGSGANVLTF
>NA|TRBJ2-2|TRBV7-9
TGTGCCAGCAGCTTGGAGACGAACACCGGGGAGCTGTTTTTT
CASSLETNTGELFF
>TRBD1|TRBJ2-7|TRBV7-9
TGTGCCAGCAGCCCCCGGGACAGGGTCTCCTACGAGCAGTACTTC
CASSPRDRVSYEQYF
>TRBD1|TRBJ2-4|TRBV2
TGTGCCAGCAGCGACAGGGGTGGGCAAAACATTCAGTACTTC
CASSDRGGQNIQYF
>NA|TRBJ2-2|TRBV29-1
TGCAGCGCCTACAGGGTAGGCACCGGGGAGCTGTTTTTT
CSAYRVGTGELFF
>NA|TRBJ2-2|TRBV6-5
TGTGCCAGCAGTTACTATAAGAACACCGGGGAGCTGTTTTTT
CASSYYKNTGELFF
>NA|TRBJ2-1|TRBV5-1
TGCGCCAGCAGCGAGGAGGGGCGATACAATGAGCAGTTCTTC
CASSEEGRYNEQFF